The entry that follows covers one TCR beta chain sequence. The CDR3 length is 16 residues. The V gene lost 0 bases and the J gene lost 4 bases, with 16 bases spanning the gap. CDR1 and CDR2 (germline): LGHDT, YNNKEL (reference sequence). The record originates from a study of blood T cell repertoires in COVID-19. At the level of the study: The study drew acute and convalescent COVID-19 samples from the United States, Italy and Spain. The cDNA or gDNA used as material had been derived from T cells, B-cell-depleted T cells, or PBMCs.

Original processing methods: Cell counts per sample came from amplifying reference gene primers. Here immunoSEQ multiplex PCR was the method, and the copy in TCRdb shows in-frame clones only, minus some. Clone size and V and J calls were adopted from that table, with D and trimming inferred from the DNA. The sample includes about 240,000 clones, 80% to 90% seen only once; the top ten take approximately 4.5%. The receptor's source is a woman between 65 and 79 years old with acute or convalescent COVID-19. Sequenced: peripheral blood. The V and J genes are TRBV3-1 (or the pseudogene TRBV3-2) and TRBJ2-7; D possibly corresponds to TRBD2 (7 bases). The CDR3 region is CASSQDVGRGMYEQYF. The CDR3 DNA sequence: TGTGCCAGCAGCCAAGATGTAGGGAGGGGGATGTACGAGCAGTACTTC.